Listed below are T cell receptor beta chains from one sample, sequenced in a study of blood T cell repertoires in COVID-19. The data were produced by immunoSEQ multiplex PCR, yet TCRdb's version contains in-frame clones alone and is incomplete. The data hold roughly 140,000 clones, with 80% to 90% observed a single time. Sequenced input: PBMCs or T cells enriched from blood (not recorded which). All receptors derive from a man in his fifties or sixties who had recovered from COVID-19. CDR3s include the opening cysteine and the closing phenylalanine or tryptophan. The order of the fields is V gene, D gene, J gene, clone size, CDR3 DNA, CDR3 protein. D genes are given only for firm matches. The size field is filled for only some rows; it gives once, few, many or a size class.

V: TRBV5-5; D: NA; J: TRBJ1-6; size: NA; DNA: TGTGCCAGCAGCTTGACACAGAATTCACCCCTCCACTTT; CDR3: CASSLTQNSPLHF
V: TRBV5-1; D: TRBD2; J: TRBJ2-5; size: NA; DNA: TGCGCCAGCAGCTTGGGGGAGCGGGGTCTCCAAGAGACCCAGTACTTC; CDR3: CASSLGERGLQETQYF
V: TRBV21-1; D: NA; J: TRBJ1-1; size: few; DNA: TGTGCCAGCAGCAAAGGGGACACCTCCTTGGGGACTGAAGCTTTCTTT; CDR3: CASSKGDTSLGTEAFF
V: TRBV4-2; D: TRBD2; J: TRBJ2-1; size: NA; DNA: TGTGCCAGCAGCCAAGTCGGGATAGCGGGGGGGCAAGAAGGCAATGAGCAGTTCTTC; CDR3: CASSQVGIAGGQEGNEQFF
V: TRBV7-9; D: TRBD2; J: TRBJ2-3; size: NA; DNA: TGTGCCAGCACCGGACTAGCGGAATACACAGATACGCAGTATTTT; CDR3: CASTGLAEYTDTQYF
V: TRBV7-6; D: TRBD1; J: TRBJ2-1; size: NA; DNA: TGTGCCAGCAGCTTATGGACAGGAGCGTACAATGAGCAGTTCTTC; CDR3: CASSLWTGAYNEQFF
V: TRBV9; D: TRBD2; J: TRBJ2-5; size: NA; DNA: TGTGCCAGCAGCGCAATCCTAGCGGGGGGGGTGGAGACCCAGTACTTC; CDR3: CASSAILAGGVETQYF
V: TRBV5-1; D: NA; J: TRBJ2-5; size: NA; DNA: TGCGCCAGCAGCTTGAGCGTAAAAGAGACCCAGTACTTC; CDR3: CASSLSVKETQYF
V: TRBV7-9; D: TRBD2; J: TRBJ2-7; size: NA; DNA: TGTGCCAGCAGCTTGCAAGCCGGGACTAGCGACGAGCAGTACTTC; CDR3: CASSLQAGTSDEQYF
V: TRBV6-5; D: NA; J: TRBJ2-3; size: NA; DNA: TGTGCCAGCAGTTCCAAAGGGTGGGGGGCAGATACGCAGTATTTT; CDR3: CASSSKGWGADTQYF
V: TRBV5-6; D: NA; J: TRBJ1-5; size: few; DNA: TGTGCCAGCAGCTCCAGGGTTGGGAATCAGCCCCAGCATTTT; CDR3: CASSSRVGNQPQHF
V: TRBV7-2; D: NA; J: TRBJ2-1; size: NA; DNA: TGTGCCAGCAGCTTAGTATCGAGCACCTACAATGAGCAGTTCTTC; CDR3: CASSLVSSTYNEQFF
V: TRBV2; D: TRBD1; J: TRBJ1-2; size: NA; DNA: TGTGCCAGCAGTCCCGGGACAGTATATGGCTACACCTTC; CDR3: CASSPGTVYGYTF
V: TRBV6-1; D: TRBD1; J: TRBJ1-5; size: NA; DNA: TGTGCCAGCAGTGAAAGGGGGACAGACCTTAGCAATCAGCCCCAGCATTTT; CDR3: CASSERGTDLSNQPQHF
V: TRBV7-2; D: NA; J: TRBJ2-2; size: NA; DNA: TGTGCCAGCAGCTTAGGCCAGGTGAACACCGGGGAGCTGTTTTTT; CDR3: CASSLGQVNTGELFF
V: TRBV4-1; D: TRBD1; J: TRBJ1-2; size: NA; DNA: TGCGCCAGCAGCCACTCTACGGGACAGGGGGGCTACACCTTC; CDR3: CASSHSTGQGGYTF
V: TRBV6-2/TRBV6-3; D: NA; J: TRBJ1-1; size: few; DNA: TGTGCCAGCAGCGATACTCTGGGCCTAGGGAGGGGGACTGAAGCTTTCTTT; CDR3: CASSDTLGLGRGTEAFF
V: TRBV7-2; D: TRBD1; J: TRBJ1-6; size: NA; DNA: TGTGCCAGCAGGGGGAGGACAGGGGATAATTCACCCCTCCACTTT; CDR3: CASRGRTGDNSPLHF
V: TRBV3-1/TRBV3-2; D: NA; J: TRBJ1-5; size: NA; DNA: TGTGCCAGCAGCCAAGGGGGGGGGACCGGCAATCAGCCCCAGCATTTT; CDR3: CASSQGGGTGNQPQHF
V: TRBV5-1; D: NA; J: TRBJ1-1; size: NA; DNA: TGCGCCAGCAGCTTGGATGAGTGGTGGACTGAAGCTTTCTTT; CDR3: CASSLDEWWTEAFF
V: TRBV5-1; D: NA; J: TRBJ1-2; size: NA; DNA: TGCGCCAGCAGCACTGGAGCGAACTATGGCTACACCTTC; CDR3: CASSTGANYGYTF
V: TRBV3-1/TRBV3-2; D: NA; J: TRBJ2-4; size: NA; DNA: TGTGCCAGCAGCAATACAGGGTCAAACATTCAGTACTTC; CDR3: CASSNTGSNIQYF
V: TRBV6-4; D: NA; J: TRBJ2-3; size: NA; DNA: TGTGCCAGCAGTGAACAGGGTATCGGTACAGATACGCAGTATTTT; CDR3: CASSEQGIGTDTQYF
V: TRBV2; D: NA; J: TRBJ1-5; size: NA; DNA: TGTGCCAGCAGTGACAGGGTTAGCAATCAGCCCCAGCATTTT; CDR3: CASSDRVSNQPQHF
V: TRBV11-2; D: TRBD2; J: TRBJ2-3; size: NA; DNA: TGTGCCAGCAGCACCGACCGACTAGCGGGGGGCGATACGCAGTATTTT; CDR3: CASSTDRLAGGDTQYF
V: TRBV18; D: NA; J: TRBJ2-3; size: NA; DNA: TGTGCCAGCTCACCTCAAACAGATACGCAGTATTTT; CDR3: CASSPQTDTQYF
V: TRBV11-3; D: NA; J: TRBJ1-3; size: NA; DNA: TGTGCCAGCAGCTTAGGCAGGGGAAGGACTGGAAACACCATATATTTT; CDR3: CASSLGRGRTGNTIYF
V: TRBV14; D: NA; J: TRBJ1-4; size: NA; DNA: TGTGCCAGCAGCCAAGTGGGCCAGGGGATCGGAAAACTGTTTTTT; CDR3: CASSQVGQGIGKLFF
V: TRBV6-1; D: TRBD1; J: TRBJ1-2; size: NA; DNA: TGTGCCAGCAGTGAAAATGGACAGGGTTATGGCTACACCTTC; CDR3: CASSENGQGYGYTF
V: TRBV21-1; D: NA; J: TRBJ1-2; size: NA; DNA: TGTGCCAGCAGCCCTCCCTCGACAGGGGGTAAGGACTATGGCTACACCTTC; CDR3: CASSPPSTGGKDYGYTF
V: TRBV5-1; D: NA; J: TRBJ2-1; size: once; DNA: TGCGCCAGCAGCTTGGTCAGGACAGATTACAATGAGCAGTTCTTC; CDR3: CASSLVRTDYNEQFF
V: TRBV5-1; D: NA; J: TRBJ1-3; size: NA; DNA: TGCGCCAGCAGCCCGTTGGCTGACTCTGGAAACACCATATATTTT; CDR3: CASSPLADSGNTIYF
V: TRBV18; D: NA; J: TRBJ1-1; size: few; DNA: TGTGCCAGCTCTCCCACGACAGCAAACACTGAAGCTTTCTTT; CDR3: CASSPTTANTEAFF
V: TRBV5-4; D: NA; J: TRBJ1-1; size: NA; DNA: TGTGCCAGCAGCTTGCGTAACACTGAAGCTTTCTTT; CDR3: CASSLRNTEAFF
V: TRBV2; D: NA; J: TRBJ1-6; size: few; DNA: TGTGCCAGCAGAGGAGGGCGTGGTCATTCACCCCTCCACTTT; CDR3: CASRGGRGHSPLHF
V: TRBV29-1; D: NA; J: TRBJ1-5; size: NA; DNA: TGCAGCGTTGGCTCAGGTTACCAGCCCCAGCATTTT; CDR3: CSVGSGYQPQHF
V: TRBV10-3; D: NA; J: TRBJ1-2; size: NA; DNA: TGTGCCATCAGTGCAACGACCGACTCTAACTATGGCTACACCTTC; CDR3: CAISATTDSNYGYTF
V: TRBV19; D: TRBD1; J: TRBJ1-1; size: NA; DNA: TGTGCCAGTAGGCGACAAAGCAGGGGGCCACACACTGAAGCTTTCTTT; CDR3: CASRRQSRGPHTEAFF
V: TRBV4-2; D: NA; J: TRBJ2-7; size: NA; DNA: TGTGCCAGCAGCCAAGACAACGAGCAGTACTTC; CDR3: CASSQDNEQYF
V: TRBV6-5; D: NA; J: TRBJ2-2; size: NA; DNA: TGTGCCAGCAGTTACGATTGGTCACTCACCGGGGAGCTGTTTTTT; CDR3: CASSYDWSLTGELFF
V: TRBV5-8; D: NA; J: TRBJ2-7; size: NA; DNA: TGTGCCAGCAGCTTTCGGCCAGGGATCCACGAGCAGTACTTC; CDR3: CASSFRPGIHEQYF
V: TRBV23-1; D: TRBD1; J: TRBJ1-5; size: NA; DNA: TGCGCCAGCAGTCACCTCTCCGGGACAGGGACTTATAGCAATCAGCCCCAGCATTTT; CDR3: CASSHLSGTGTYSNQPQHF
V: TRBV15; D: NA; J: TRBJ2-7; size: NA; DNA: TGTGCCACCAGCGGGGGGGCGGGGTTCTACGAGCAGTACTTC; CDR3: CATSGGAGFYEQYF
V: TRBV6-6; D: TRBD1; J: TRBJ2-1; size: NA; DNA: TGTGCCAGCAGCGGGACAGGGAAACCCTACAATGAGCAGTTCTTC; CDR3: CASSGTGKPYNEQFF
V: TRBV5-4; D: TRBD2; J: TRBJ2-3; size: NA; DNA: TGTGCCAGCAGCTTGGACGGACTAGCAGCAGATACGCAGTATTTT; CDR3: CASSLDGLAADTQYF
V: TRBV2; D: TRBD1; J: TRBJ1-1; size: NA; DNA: TGTGCCAGCAGTTTTAGGGGGCTTGAAGCTTTCTTT; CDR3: CASSFRGLEAFF